The rows below give T cell receptor beta chains drawn from one sample of a study of T cells in Graves' hyperthyroidism and ophthalmopathy. TCRdb analysed the multiplex PCR reads with MiXCR anew, one entry per CDR3 protein. The table has some 500,000 distinct CDR3 sequences, 24% seen once; the top ten hold 11%. Sequencing input: blood. These receptors all stem from a woman aged 25 to 39 with Graves' ophthalmopathy. The CDR3 runs from the conserved cysteine through the conserved F or W. A D gene is named only where the DNA matches it firmly. Part of the rows lack a size; the others show once, few, many or a class for expanded clones.

cdr3_length: 14
clone_size: many
v_call: TRBV25-1
d_call: TRBD2
j_call: TRBJ2-7
cdr3_aa: CASSTSGSIYEQYF
cdr3_nt: TGTGCCAGCTCAACTAGCGGGAGTATCTACGAGCAGTACTTC

cdr3_length: 11
clone_size: once
v_call: TRBV6-1
d_call: -
j_call: TRBJ1-5
cdr3_aa: CASGQLQPQHF
cdr3_nt: TGTGCCAGCGGCCAGTTACAGCCCCAGCATTTT

cdr3_length: 13
clone_size: many
v_call: TRBV12-3/TRBV12-4
d_call: -
j_call: TRBJ2-3
cdr3_aa: CASRGQFEDTQYF
cdr3_nt: TGTGCCAGCCGTGGACAGTTTGAAGATACGCAGTATTTT

cdr3_length: 14
clone_size: -
v_call: TRBV6-1
d_call: -
j_call: TRBJ2-7
cdr3_aa: CASSGRANRGEQYF
cdr3_nt: TGTGCCAGCAGTGGCAGGGCCAATCGGGGCGAGCAGTACTTC

cdr3_length: 16
clone_size: many
v_call: TRBV7-2
d_call: -
j_call: TRBJ2-6
cdr3_aa: CASSLAPISGANVLTF
cdr3_nt: TGTGCCAGCAGCTTAGCCCCTATCTCTGGGGCCAACGTCCTGACTTTC

cdr3_length: 14
clone_size: many
v_call: TRBV24-1
d_call: -
j_call: TRBJ1-5
cdr3_aa: CATSSAWVRQPQHF
cdr3_nt: TGTGCCACCAGCAGCGCGTGGGTACGTCAGCCCCAGCATTTT

cdr3_length: 15
clone_size: few
v_call: TRBV7-9
d_call: TRBD2
j_call: TRBJ2-7
cdr3_aa: CASSEAGGSSYEQYF
cdr3_nt: TGTGCCAGCAGCGAAGCGGGGGGAAGCTCCTACGAGCAGTACTTC

cdr3_length: 14
clone_size: many
v_call: TRBV6-2/TRBV6-3
d_call: -
j_call: TRBJ1-2
cdr3_aa: CASRDGPPGYGYTF
cdr3_nt: TGTGCCAGCAGGGATGGACCGCCGGGCTATGGCTACACCTTC

cdr3_length: 14
clone_size: few
v_call: TRBV6-1
d_call: -
j_call: TRBJ1-1
cdr3_aa: CASTPRVPNTEAFF
cdr3_nt: TGTGCCAGCACCCCCCGGGTACCGAACACTGAAGCTTTCTTT

cdr3_length: 12
clone_size: many
v_call: TRBV7-8
d_call: -
j_call: TRBJ1-4
cdr3_aa: CASSLVAEKLFF
cdr3_nt: TGTGCCAGCAGCTTAGTGGCGGAAAAACTGTTTTTT

cdr3_length: 14
clone_size: few
v_call: TRBV12-3/TRBV12-4
d_call: -
j_call: TRBJ1-3
cdr3_aa: CASSNWEGGNTIYF
cdr3_nt: TGTGCCAGCAGTAACTGGGAAGGTGGAAACACCATATATTTT

cdr3_length: 13
clone_size: many
v_call: TRBV6-4
d_call: TRBD1
j_call: TRBJ2-7
cdr3_aa: CASWQGAQVEQYF
cdr3_nt: TGTGCCAGCTGGCAGGGGGCGCAGGTCGAGCAGTACTTC

cdr3_length: 15
clone_size: many
v_call: TRBV7-9
d_call: TRBD1
j_call: TRBJ1-2
cdr3_aa: CASSRRDRANYGYTF
cdr3_nt: TGTGCCAGCAGCCGCCGGGACAGAGCTAACTATGGCTACACCTTC

cdr3_length: 15
clone_size: -
v_call: TRBV5-1
d_call: -
j_call: TRBJ2-7
cdr3_aa: CASGAGGTGLREQYF
cdr3_nt: TGCGCCAGCGGGGCCGGGGGGACAGGCCTCAGGGAGCAGTACTTC

cdr3_length: 12
clone_size: many
v_call: TRBV6-5
d_call: -
j_call: TRBJ1-1
cdr3_aa: CASKDGYTEAFF
cdr3_nt: TGTGCCAGCAAGGACGGATACACTGAAGCTTTCTTT

cdr3_length: 14
clone_size: -
v_call: TRBV6-1
d_call: -
j_call: TRBJ2-7
cdr3_aa: CASRSGEQESQQYF
cdr3_nt: TGTGCCAGCAGGAGTGGCGAACAGGAAAGCCAGCAGTACTTC

cdr3_length: 14
clone_size: many
v_call: TRBV27
d_call: TRBD1
j_call: TRBJ1-2
cdr3_aa: CASKTGGAGYGYTF
cdr3_nt: TGTGCCAGCAAGACAGGGGGCGCTGGCTATGGCTACACCTTC

cdr3_length: 16
clone_size: -
v_call: TRBV3-1
d_call: TRBD2
j_call: TRBJ2-5
cdr3_aa: CASSQVRLAGNETQYF
cdr3_nt: TGTGCCAGCAGCCAAGTTAGACTAGCGGGGAACGAGACCCAGTACTTC

cdr3_length: 12
clone_size: many
v_call: TRBV13
d_call: -
j_call: TRBJ2-5
cdr3_aa: CASKRQEETQYF
cdr3_nt: TGTGCCAGCAAGCGGCAGGAAGAGACCCAGTACTTC

cdr3_length: 13
clone_size: few
v_call: TRBV20-1
d_call: TRBD1
j_call: TRBJ1-1
cdr3_aa: CSAETGQGTEAFF
cdr3_nt: TGCAGTGCTGAAACTGGACAGGGAACTGAAGCTTTCTTT

cdr3_length: 11
clone_size: many
v_call: TRBV7-9
d_call: -
j_call: TRBJ1-1
cdr3_aa: CASRREGEAFF
cdr3_nt: TGTGCCAGCAGGCGGGAGGGTGAAGCTTTCTTT

cdr3_length: 12
clone_size: many
v_call: TRBV28
d_call: -
j_call: TRBJ2-2
cdr3_aa: CASQTPSGKLFF
cdr3_nt: TGTGCCAGCCAAACCCCGTCCGGGAAGCTGTTTTTT

cdr3_length: 13
clone_size: -
v_call: TRBV7-2
d_call: -
j_call: TRBJ2-3
cdr3_aa: CATGAVSADTQYF
cdr3_nt: TGTGCCACAGGGGCTGTCTCCGCCGATACGCAGTATTTT

cdr3_length: 14
clone_size: -
v_call: TRBV9
d_call: -
j_call: TRBJ2-5
cdr3_aa: CASSVGVGLETQYF
cdr3_nt: TGTGCCAGCAGCGTAGGGGTTGGTTTAGAGACCCAGTACTTC

cdr3_length: 14
clone_size: few
v_call: TRBV3-1
d_call: TRBD1
j_call: TRBJ1-2
cdr3_aa: CASSNLDRGDGYTF
cdr3_nt: TGTGCCAGCAGTAACCTCGACAGGGGGGATGGCTACACCTTC

cdr3_length: 14
clone_size: -
v_call: TRBV20-1
d_call: -
j_call: TRBJ1-1
cdr3_aa: CSAREGFVDTEAFF
cdr3_nt: TGCAGTGCTAGAGAAGGATTTGTGGACACTGAAGCTTTCTTT

cdr3_length: 14
clone_size: -
v_call: TRBV18
d_call: -
j_call: TRBJ2-2
cdr3_aa: CASSPWSDTGELFF
cdr3_nt: TGTGCCAGCTCACCATGGAGCGACACCGGGGAGCTGTTTTTT

cdr3_length: 11
clone_size: -
v_call: TRBV10-3
d_call: -
j_call: TRBJ1-1
cdr3_aa: CATNSDREAFF
cdr3_nt: TGTGCCACGAACTCCGACAGGGAAGCTTTCTTT

cdr3_length: 13
clone_size: -
v_call: TRBV5-1
d_call: TRBD1
j_call: TRBJ2-7
cdr3_aa: CASRVQGAHEQYF
cdr3_nt: TGCGCCAGCAGGGTCCAGGGGGCCCACGAGCAGTACTTC

cdr3_length: 13
clone_size: -
v_call: TRBV29-1
d_call: -
j_call: TRBJ1-2
cdr3_aa: CSVAQADLRGYTF
cdr3_nt: TGCAGCGTTGCCCAGGCGGACCTCCGTGGCTACACCTTC

cdr3_length: 13
clone_size: few
v_call: TRBV29-1
d_call: -
j_call: TRBJ2-7
cdr3_aa: CSAGGTDRAEQYF
cdr3_nt: TGCAGCGCTGGAGGGACAGACCGTGCGGAGCAGTACTTC

cdr3_length: 13
clone_size: many
v_call: TRBV10-3
d_call: -
j_call: TRBJ1-2
cdr3_aa: CAISGTGTHGYTF
cdr3_nt: TGTGCCATCAGCGGGACGGGGACACATGGCTACACCTTC

cdr3_length: 15
clone_size: many
v_call: TRBV20-1
d_call: -
j_call: TRBJ2-5
cdr3_aa: CSARGLGAYQETQYF
cdr3_nt: TGCAGTGCTAGAGGACTCGGGGCATATCAAGAGACCCAGTACTTC

cdr3_length: 18
clone_size: many
v_call: TRBV13
d_call: TRBD1
j_call: TRBJ2-2
cdr3_aa: CASSLGEWGQANTGELFF
cdr3_nt: TGTGCCAGCAGCTTAGGCGAATGGGGACAGGCGAACACCGGGGAGCTGTTTTTT

cdr3_length: 15
clone_size: few
v_call: TRBV14
d_call: TRBD1
j_call: TRBJ1-5
cdr3_aa: CASSQDWTGYQPQHF
cdr3_nt: TGTGCCAGCAGCCAAGATTGGACAGGGTATCAGCCCCAGCATTTT

cdr3_length: 14
clone_size: many
v_call: TRBV6-1
d_call: -
j_call: TRBJ2-5
cdr3_aa: CASSNRPGEETQYF
cdr3_nt: TGTGCCAGCAGTAACCGCCCGGGGGAAGAGACCCAGTACTTC

cdr3_length: 15
clone_size: few
v_call: TRBV30
d_call: TRBD1
j_call: TRBJ1-1
cdr3_aa: CAFQTGASMNTEAFF
cdr3_nt: TGTGCCTTCCAGACAGGGGCTTCCATGAACACTGAAGCTTTCTTT

cdr3_length: 15
clone_size: once
v_call: TRBV28
d_call: -
j_call: TRBJ1-2
cdr3_aa: CASSPWTEVYPGYTF
cdr3_nt: TGTGCCAGCAGCCCTTGGACGGAAGTCTATCCTGGCTACACCTTC

cdr3_length: 15
clone_size: few
v_call: TRBV18
d_call: -
j_call: TRBJ1-2
cdr3_aa: CASSRAGGNNYGYTF
cdr3_nt: TGTGCCAGCTCACGGGCAGGCGGTAATAACTATGGCTACACCTTC

cdr3_length: 15
clone_size: many
v_call: TRBV7-2
d_call: TRBD1
j_call: TRBJ2-2
cdr3_aa: CASRRQGTNTGELFF
cdr3_nt: TGTGCCAGCAGGAGACAGGGGACGAACACCGGGGAGCTGTTTTTT

cdr3_length: 15
clone_size: -
v_call: TRBV4-1
d_call: -
j_call: TRBJ2-5
cdr3_aa: CASSQERFGQETQYF
cdr3_nt: TGCGCCAGCAGCCAAGAAAGATTCGGACAAGAGACCCAGTACTTC

cdr3_length: 16
clone_size: many
v_call: TRBV18
d_call: TRBD1
j_call: TRBJ1-5
cdr3_aa: CASSPRSGGAGQPQHF
cdr3_nt: TGTGCCAGCTCACCTAGGTCAGGGGGAGCGGGTCAGCCCCAGCATTTT

cdr3_length: 10
clone_size: many
v_call: TRBV29-1
d_call: -
j_call: TRBJ1-1
cdr3_aa: CSATLTEAFF
cdr3_nt: TGCAGCGCCACCCTAACTGAAGCTTTCTTT

cdr3_length: 13
clone_size: -
v_call: TRBV2
d_call: -
j_call: TRBJ2-4
cdr3_aa: CAAGSTNKYIQYF
cdr3_nt: TGTGCCGCGGGGTCGACTAACAAATACATTCAGTACTTC

cdr3_length: 17
clone_size: -
v_call: TRBV2
d_call: TRBD1
j_call: TRBJ1-5
cdr3_aa: CASSPFLRDRGSQPQHF
cdr3_nt: TGTGCCAGCAGTCCTTTCCTCCGGGACAGGGGCTCTCAGCCCCAGCATTTT

cdr3_length: 14
clone_size: few
v_call: TRBV10-3
d_call: -
j_call: TRBJ2-5
cdr3_aa: CATRDSNSQETQYF
cdr3_nt: TGTGCCACCCGGGACTCCAATTCCCAAGAGACCCAGTACTTC

cdr3_length: 13
clone_size: many
v_call: TRBV27
d_call: -
j_call: TRBJ2-7
cdr3_aa: CASATGSSYEQYF
cdr3_nt: TGTGCCAGCGCTACAGGGAGCTCCTACGAGCAGTACTTC

cdr3_length: 12
clone_size: many
v_call: TRBV30
d_call: -
j_call: TRBJ1-2
cdr3_aa: CAWDTGTYGYTF
cdr3_nt: TGTGCCTGGGATACAGGGACCTATGGCTACACCTTC

cdr3_length: 16
clone_size: many
v_call: TRBV4-2
d_call: -
j_call: TRBJ1-3
cdr3_aa: CASSQDAGPFGNTIYF
cdr3_nt: TGTGCCAGCAGCCAAGACGCAGGACCCTTTGGAAACACCATATATTTT

cdr3_length: 13
clone_size: many
v_call: TRBV20-1
d_call: -
j_call: TRBJ2-5
cdr3_aa: CSASRQIQETQYF
cdr3_nt: TGCAGTGCTAGCCGTCAGATCCAAGAGACCCAGTACTTC

cdr3_length: 15
clone_size: -
v_call: TRBV11-2
d_call: TRBD2
j_call: TRBJ2-7
cdr3_aa: CASSLLSGVSDEQYF
cdr3_nt: TGTGCCAGCAGCTTACTCAGCGGGGTCTCCGACGAGCAGTACTTC

cdr3_length: 13
clone_size: few
v_call: TRBV15
d_call: -
j_call: TRBJ2-5
cdr3_aa: CATSSWAGETQYF
cdr3_nt: TGTGCCACCAGCAGCTGGGCGGGAGAGACCCAGTACTTC

cdr3_length: 17
clone_size: few
v_call: TRBV4-1
d_call: -
j_call: TRBJ1-1
cdr3_aa: CASSQDPAVSMGTEAFF
cdr3_nt: TGCGCCAGCAGCCAAGATCCGGCTGTATCTATGGGCACTGAAGCTTTCTTT

cdr3_length: 15
clone_size: -
v_call: TRBV19
d_call: TRBD1
j_call: TRBJ2-7
cdr3_aa: CASSLTGGITYEQYF
cdr3_nt: TGTGCCAGTAGTCTCACAGGGGGAATTACCTACGAGCAGTACTTC

cdr3_length: 16
clone_size: many
v_call: TRBV4-1
d_call: TRBD1
j_call: TRBJ1-1
cdr3_aa: CASSPKGGQGVTEAFF
cdr3_nt: TGCGCCAGCAGCCCAAAAGGGGGGCAGGGGGTAACTGAAGCTTTCTTT

cdr3_length: 16
clone_size: many
v_call: TRBV4-1
d_call: -
j_call: TRBJ1-5
cdr3_aa: CASSQDLRAGNQPQHF
cdr3_nt: TGCGCCAGCAGCCAAGATTTAAGGGCAGGGAATCAGCCCCAGCATTTT

cdr3_length: 10
clone_size: many
v_call: TRBV6-1
d_call: -
j_call: TRBJ2-7
cdr3_aa: CASSVGKQYF
cdr3_nt: TGTGCCAGCAGTGTGGGTAAGCAGTACTTC

cdr3_length: 17
clone_size: many
v_call: TRBV13
d_call: -
j_call: TRBJ2-5
cdr3_aa: CASSLALSAGTEETQYF
cdr3_nt: TGTGCCAGCAGCTTAGCTTTGAGCGCGGGGACCGAAGAGACCCAGTACTTC

cdr3_length: 14
clone_size: -
v_call: TRBV28
d_call: -
j_call: TRBJ2-7
cdr3_aa: CASSLFDRFYEQYF
cdr3_nt: TGTGCCAGCAGTTTATTCGACAGATTCTACGAGCAGTACTTC